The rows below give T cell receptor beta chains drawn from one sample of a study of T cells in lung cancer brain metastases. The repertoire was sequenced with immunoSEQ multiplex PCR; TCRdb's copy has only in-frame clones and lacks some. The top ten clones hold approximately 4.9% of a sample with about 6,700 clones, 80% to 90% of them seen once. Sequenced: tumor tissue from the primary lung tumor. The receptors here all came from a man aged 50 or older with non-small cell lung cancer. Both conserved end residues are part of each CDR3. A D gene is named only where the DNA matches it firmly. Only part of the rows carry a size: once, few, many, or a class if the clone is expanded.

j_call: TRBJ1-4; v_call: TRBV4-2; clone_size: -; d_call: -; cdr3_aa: CASSPSDGQTNEKLFF; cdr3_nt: TGTGCCAGCAGCCCAAGCGACGGACAAACTAATGAAAAACTGTTTTTT
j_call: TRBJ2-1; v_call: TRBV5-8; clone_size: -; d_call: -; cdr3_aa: CASSLQRYNEQFF; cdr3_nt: TGTGCCAGCAGCTTGCAGCGGTACAATGAGCAGTTCTTC
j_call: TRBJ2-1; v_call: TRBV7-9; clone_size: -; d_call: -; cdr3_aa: CASSRKNPYNEQFF; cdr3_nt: TGTGCCAGCAGCCGAAAAAATCCGTACAATGAGCAGTTCTTC
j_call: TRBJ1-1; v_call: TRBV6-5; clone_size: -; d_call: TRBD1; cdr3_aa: CASSYGDRGLRTEAFF; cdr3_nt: TGTGCCAGCAGTTACGGAGACAGGGGGCTGAGAACTGAAGCTTTCTTT
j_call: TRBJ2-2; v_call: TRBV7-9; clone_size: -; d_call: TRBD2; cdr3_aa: CASSRLAGGPNTGELFF; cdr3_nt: TGTGCCAGCAGCAGACTAGCGGGGGGGCCGAACACCGGGGAGCTGTTTTTT
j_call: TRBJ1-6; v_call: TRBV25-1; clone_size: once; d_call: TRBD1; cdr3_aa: CASSGTGSRTPLHF; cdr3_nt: TGTGCCAGCAGTGGGACAGGGTCGCGGACACCCCTCCACTTT
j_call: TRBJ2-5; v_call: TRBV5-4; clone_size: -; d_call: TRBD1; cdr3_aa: CASSLGDRMQETQYF; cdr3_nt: TGTGCCAGCAGCTTGGGGGACAGGATGCAAGAGACCCAGTACTTC
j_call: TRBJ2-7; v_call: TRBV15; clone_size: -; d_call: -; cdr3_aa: CATSSRDTYEQYF; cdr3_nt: TGTGCCACCAGCAGCCGGGATACCTACGAGCAGTACTTC
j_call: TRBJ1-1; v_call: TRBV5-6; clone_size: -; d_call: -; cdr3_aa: CASSRSVTEAFF; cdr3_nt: TGTGCCAGCAGCCGGTCCGTCACTGAAGCTTTCTTT
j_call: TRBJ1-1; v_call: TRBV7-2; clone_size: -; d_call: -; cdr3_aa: CASSTREGTEAFF; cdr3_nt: TGTGCCAGCAGCACAAGGGAGGGCACTGAAGCTTTCTTT
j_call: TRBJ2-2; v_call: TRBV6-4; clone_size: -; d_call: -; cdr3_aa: CASSEALNTGELFF; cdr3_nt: TGTGCCAGCAGTGAAGCCCTGAACACCGGGGAGCTGTTTTTT
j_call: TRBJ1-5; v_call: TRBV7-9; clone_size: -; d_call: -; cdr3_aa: CASSVSRAEPQHF; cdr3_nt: TGTGCCAGCAGCGTAAGCAGGGCGGAGCCCCAGCATTTT
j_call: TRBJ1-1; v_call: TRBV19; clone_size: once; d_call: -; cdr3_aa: CASSIDTRLMNTEAFF; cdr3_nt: TGTGCCAGTAGTATAGATACACGGCTAATGAACACTGAAGCTTTCTTT
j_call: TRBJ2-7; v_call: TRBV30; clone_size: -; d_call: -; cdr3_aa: CAWSVRGREQYF; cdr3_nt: TGTGCCTGGAGTGTACGGGGGCGGGAGCAGTACTTC
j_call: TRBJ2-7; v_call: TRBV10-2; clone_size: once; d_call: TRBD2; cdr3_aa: CASSVTSGGAREQYF; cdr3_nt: TGCGCCAGCAGCGTGACTAGCGGGGGGGCAAGAGAGCAGTACTTC